These 27 T cell receptor beta chains were all obtained from the same sample, sequenced in a study of cytomegalovirus exposure and HLA in healthy donors. PCR was performed using 60 Vbeta and 13 Jbeta primers. Using immunoSEQ multiplex PCR, the repertoire was profiled, and TCRdb retains in-frame clones only, with some absent. The repertoire consists of roughly 150,000 clones, with over 60% occurring once and the leading ten covering approximately 1.5%. Sequenced input: PBMCs. The receptors shown here come from a young woman in good health and CMV-seronegative.

The CDR3 nucleotides are TGTGCCAGCAGCTTAATCCTCGGGGATACGCAGTATTTT. Translation: CASSLILGDTQYF. The chain employs TRBV7-3 and TRBJ2-3; the D is unclear. The CDR3 contains 13 residues. Germline CDR1 reads SGHTA; CDR2 reads FQGTGA. Trimming shortened V by 1 base and J by 6 bases, and 8 bases separated the two germline ends.

In DNA form, the CDR3 reads TGCGCCAGCAGCCCACGGACTAGCACAGATACGCAGTATTTT. This translates into CASSPRTSTDTQYF. The chain has TRBV4-1 and TRBJ2-3; D perhaps matches TRBD2 (5 bases). V was trimmed by 4 bases and J by 0 bases, leaving 8 bases between them. In germline, CDR1 is MGHRA, CDR2 YSYEKL. This CDR3 contains 14 residues.

The rearrangement joins TRBV6-5 to TRBJ1-2; 7 bases align to TRBD1. The CDR3 has 14 amino acids. Germline V gene lookup returns CDR1 MNHEY and CDR2 SVGAGI. The junction had 7 bases not matched to a gene; V was cut back by 5 bases and J by 4 bases. CDR3 sequence: CASSMTGTGYGYTF. The CDR3 DNA sequence: TGTGCCAGCAGTATGACAGGGACGGGCTATGGCTACACCTTC.

The chain couples TRBV11-2 to TRBJ1-1; D call uncertain. The V and J ends lost 1 base and 4 bases respectively, with 10 bases between them. CDR1 and CDR2 (germline): SGHAT, FQNNGV. This CDR3 has 14 amino acids. The CDR3 DNA follows: TGTGCCAGCAGCTTAGCGCAGGTAATCACTGAAGCTTTCTTT. Its protein is CASSLAQVITEAFF.

The V call is TRBV9, the J call TRBJ2-3; D gene uncertain. The V end was cut by 0 bases, the J end by 2 bases, with 10 bases between. This CDR3 spans 15 amino acids. The germline gives CDR1 SGDLS, CDR2 YYNGEE. The CDR3 nucleotides are TGTGCCAGCAGCGTAGGGGCGTATGCCACAGATACGCAGTATTTT. Its translation: CASSVGAYATDTQYF.

V is TRBV27 and J is TRBJ2-1; 9 bases fit TRBD1. With 6 bases clipped from V and 2 bases from J, the junction kept 5 bases outside the gene matches. The CDR3 covers 15 residues. CDR1 and CDR2 from the germline V gene are MNHEY and SMNVEV (reference sequence). The CDR3 DNA follows: TGTGCCAGCAGGCTAACAGGGGGCGCCTACAATGAGCAGTTCTTC. Residues: CASRLTGGAYNEQFF.

V usage is TRBV6-5 and J usage is TRBJ1-2, with a tentative D call TRBD1 (6 bases). Germline V gene data show CDR1 as MNHEY and CDR2 as SVGAGI. Trimming cost V 2 bases and J 2 bases, with 9 bases left between them. The CDR3 covers 14 residues. The CDR3, as DNA: TGTGCCAGCAGTTACGGACAGATGAACTATGGCTACACCTTC. This encodes CASSYGQMNYGYTF.

The chain uses TRBV30 and TRBJ2-7, with TRBD1 matching over 10 bases. Trimming took 6 bases from V and 4 from J; bases not matched to a gene: 3. CDR1 is GTSNPN, CDR2 SVGIG, per germline (reference sequence). This CDR3 has 12 amino acids. This CDR3 is CACGTGVYEQYF. In DNA, the CDR3 is TGTGCCTGTGGGACAGGGGTGTACGAGCAGTACTTC.

The chain links TRBV19 to TRBJ2-1; possibly TRBD2 for D (6 bases). The CDR3 totals 14 residues. CDR1 LNHDA and CDR2 SQIVND come from the germline V gene (reference sequence). The V end was cut by 5 bases, the J end by 9 bases, with 17 bases between. The CDR3 region is CASSGDLTRSEQFF. CDR3 in DNA: TGTGCCAGTAGTGGGGACTTAACCAGGAGTGAGCAGTTCTTC.

V is TRBV12-5 and J is TRBJ1-2; TRBD1 matches 7 bases. Germline trimming cut 4 bases from V and 8 bases from J; bases unmatched to any gene: 4. CDR3 length: 12 residues. The V gene's germline CDR1 is LGHNT and CDR2 FRNRAP. This chain's CDR3 is CASGSYRGGYTF. CDR3 bases: TGTGCTAGTGGTTCCTACAGGGGAGGCTACACCTTC. The variable domain in full, with the rest retrieved from reference TRBV12-5 and TRBJ1-2, is DARVTQTPRHKVTEMGQEVTMRCQPILGHNTVFWYRQTMMQGLELLAYFRNRAPLDDSGMPKDRFSAEMPDATLATLKIQPSEPRDSAVYFCASGSYRGGYTFGSGTRLTVV.

The gene calls are TRBV28 and TRBJ1-3; D unclear. The CDR3 spans 14 residues. V was shortened by 7 bases and J by 0 bases, with 10 bases between the two germline ends. Germline CDR1 reads MDHEN; CDR2 reads SYDVKM. CDR3 in DNA: TGTGCCAGCAAGCCGGGGAGCTCTGGAAACACCATATATTTT. Translation gives CASKPGSSGNTIYF.

The V and J genes are TRBV4-1 and TRBJ1-3; a weak D match, TRBD1 (6 bases). This CDR3 has 20 amino acids. Trimming pared 0 bases from V and 3 bases from J, leaving 24 bases between. Per the germline V gene, CDR1 is MGHRA and CDR2 is YSYEKL. This CDR3 reads CASSQDRFLGQGQGGNTIYF. The CDR3, as DNA: TGCGCCAGCAGCCAAGATCGTTTCTTGGGGCAGGGGCAGGGTGGAAACACCATATATTTT.

The gene calls are TRBV7-3 and TRBJ1-2, with TRBD1 matching 9 bases. CDR1 is SGHTA and CDR2 is FQGTGA in the germline V gene. This CDR3 contains 13 residues. The V gene end was trimmed by 6 bases and the J gene end by 6 bases; junction bases not matched to a gene: 5. The CDR3 DNA follows: TGTGCCAGCAGTCCACAGGGGGCGCATGGCTACACCTTC. Its protein is CASSPQGAHGYTF. The entire variable domain, with the rest obtained from reference TRBV7-3 and TRBJ1-2, is as follows: GAGVSQTPSNKVTEKGKYVELRCDPISGHTALYWYRQSLGQGPEFLIYFQGTGAADDSGLPNDRFFAVRPEGSVSTLKIQRTERGDSAVYLCASSPQGAHGYTFGSGTRLTVV.

This chain uses TRBV5-4 with TRBJ2-5, with 11 bases fitting TRBD2. The V and J ends lost 4 bases and 5 bases, in that order; junction bases with no gene match: 10. Germline CDR1 reads SGHNT; CDR2 reads YYREEE (reference sequence). This CDR3 spans 16 amino acids. This CDR3 reads CASSGSTSGEAETQYF. DNA of the CDR3: TGTGCCAGCAGCGGCTCGACTAGCGGGGAGGCGGAGACCCAGTACTTC.

The chain links TRBV5-6 to TRBJ2-7; 9 bases agree with TRBD1. Per the germline V gene, CDR1 is SGHDT and CDR2 is YYEEEE. The CDR3 runs 15 residues. The V and J ends lost 2 bases and 4 bases, in that order; junction bases with no gene match: 7. CDR3 in amino acids: CASSFVGQGFYEQYF. CDR3 bases: TGTGCCAGCAGCTTCGTGGGACAGGGTTTTTACGAGCAGTACTTC.

The genes are TRBV7-2 and TRBJ1-3, with a weak D call TRBD1 (5 bases). The germline V and J ends were trimmed by 1 base and 0 bases, with 10 bases remaining between them. This CDR3 is built from 16 residues. Germline V CDR1 and CDR2: SGHTA, FQGNSA. CDR3 nucleotides: TGTGCCAGCAGCTTAGTAGGGGTTAGCTCTGGAAACACCATATATTTT. Translating it yields CASSLVGVSSGNTIYF.

In this sample, this clone turned up a few times. The gene calls are TRBV11-2 and TRBJ1-1; 8 bases line up with TRBD1. This CDR3 is built from 14 residues. The germline CDR1 and CDR2 sequences are SGHAT and FQNNGV. With 2 bases clipped from V and 1 base from J, the junction kept 0 bases outside the gene matches. The CDR3 DNA reads as TGTGCCAGCAGCTTACAGGGGGCGAACACTGAAGCTTTCTTT. Translating it yields CASSLQGANTEAFF.

This clone was seen more than once but under ten times. V usage is TRBV6-6 and J usage is TRBJ2-7; possible D gene TRBD2, 6 bases. The germline CDR1 and CDR2 sequences are MNHNY and SVGAGI (reference sequence). Trimming removed 0 bases from V and 4 bases from J, with 16 bases in between. The CDR3 covers 16 residues. For the CDR3, the DNA is TGTGCCAGCAGTTACTCTGGGGCGGGGTTCCCTTACGAGCAGTACTTC. It translates to CASSYSGAGFPYEQYF.

The J gene is TRBJ2-3, the V gene TRBV29-1; 8 nucleotides align to TRBD2. The CDR3 length is 14 residues. Germline trimming cut 5 bases from V and 8 bases from J; bases unmatched to any gene: 12. Germline lookup yields CDR1 SQVTM and CDR2 ANQGSEA. The chain's CDR3 is CSVPGTSGGGTQYF. CDR3 nucleotides: TGCAGCGTTCCAGGGACTAGTGGGGGAGGTACGCAGTATTTT.

As DNA, the CDR3 is TGTGCCAGCAGCCCGACCGGGACAGATTCCTACGAGCAGTACTTC. Amino acids: CASSPTGTDSYEQYF. This chain links TRBV7-3 with TRBJ2-7, with 7 bases identical to TRBD1. The germline CDR1 and CDR2 sequences are SGHTA and FQGTGA. The CDR3 spans 15 residues. V lost 5 bases, J lost 1 base, and 8 bases stayed unmatched.

The rearrangement links TRBV27 to TRBJ1-2; 11 bases agree with TRBD1. Trimming at V came to 2 bases and at J to 6 bases, leaving 14 bases not matched to a gene. Germline-derived CDR1 and CDR2 are MNHEY and SMNVEV (reference sequence). The CDR3 is made up of 18 amino acids. The CDR3 bases are TGTGCCAGCAGTTTAGGAGGGTGGACAGGGGGCCCGAAGCATGGCTACACCTTC. Translating it yields CASSLGGWTGGPKHGYTF.

This clone has a single count. CDR3 sequence reads: CASSRESYNSPLHF. The CDR3 DNA sequence: TGTGCCAGCAGCCGCGAGAGTTATAATTCACCCCTCCACTTT. This chain connects TRBV7-9 to TRBJ1-6, with D unclear. Trimming shortened V by 5 bases and J by 4 bases, and 9 bases separated the two germline ends. The CDR3 sequence is 14 residues long. The V gene's germline CDR1 is SEHNR and CDR2 FQNEAQ (reference sequence).

This clone was observed once. V usage is TRBV30 and J usage is TRBJ2-3; D not certain. This CDR3 is 12 amino acids long. The germline V gene encodes CDR1 GTSNPN and CDR2 SVGIG (reference sequence). The germline V and J ends were trimmed by 0 bases and 10 bases, with 11 bases remaining between them. CDR3 sequence: CAWSVLEVAQYF. The CDR3 DNA sequence: TGTGCCTGGAGTGTACTTGAAGTAGCGCAGTATTTT.

V usage is TRBV7-3 and J usage is TRBJ2-1, with TRBD2 matching 14 bases. The length of the CDR3 is 20 residues. The V and J ends lost 3 bases and 6 bases, in that order; junction bases with no gene match: 16. CDR1 and CDR2 (germline): SGHTA, FQGTGA. The CDR3 DNA sequence: TGTGCCAGCAGCTTCCTACGACTAGCGGGGGGGCCAGAGCCTAGCAATGAGCAGTTCTTC. Translated: CASSFLRLAGGPEPSNEQFF.

The chain has TRBV30 and TRBJ1-4, with TRBD1 identical over 7 bases. V was pared by 2 bases and J by 4 bases, with 7 bases of the junction left unmatched. This CDR3 is 15 amino acids long. CDR1 is GTSNPN, CDR2 SVGIG, per germline (reference sequence). Here the CDR3 DNA reads TGTGCCTGGAGTAGGACAGGAAAGCGTAATGAAAAACTGTTTTTT. Translated: CAWSRTGKRNEKLFF.

The table lists this clone with a few counts. This chain links TRBV6-4 with TRBJ2-2; 10 bases are a match to TRBD1. This CDR3 has 14 amino acids. The germline V gene has CDR1 MRHNA and CDR2 SNTAGT. V dropped 0 bases and J dropped 10; count of bases not matched to a gene: 2. The CDR3 region is CASSDSTGGAELFF. The CDR3, as DNA: TGTGCCAGCAGTGACTCGACAGGGGGCGCGGAGCTGTTTTTT.

This chain links TRBV30 with TRBJ1-6; 8 nucleotides align to TRBD1. With 8 bases clipped from V and 10 bases from J, the junction kept 10 bases outside the gene matches. CDR1 is GTSNPN and CDR2 is SVGIG in the germline V gene (reference sequence). The CDR3 totals 13 residues. This chain's CDR3 is CAASQGARSPLHF. CDR3 nucleotide sequence: TGTGCCGCCTCGCAGGGGGCAAGGTCACCCCTCCACTTT.